One sample yielded the 23 T cell receptor beta chains listed below, sequenced in a study of blood T cell repertoires in COVID-19. Libraries were prepared by immunoSEQ multiplex PCR; TCRdb keeps only in-frame clonotypes and omits some of them. The table shows around 270,000 clones, with roughly 90% occurring only once. What was sequenced was peripheral blood. The receptors come from a middle-aged man with acute or convalescent COVID-19.

The V and J genes are TRBV2 and TRBJ2-7, with D perhaps matching TRBD2 (7 bases). Germline V lookup: CDR1 SNHLY, CDR2 FYNNEI. The CDR3 totals 15 residues. Trimming removed 1 base from V and 4 bases from J, with 14 bases in between. CDR3 loop: CASSEGRGGMYEQYF. CDR3 nucleotides: TGTGCCAGCAGTGAAGGGAGGGGGGGTATGTACGAGCAGTACTTC.

V usage is TRBV2 and J usage is TRBJ2-1; D is perhaps TRBD2 (5 bases). CDR1 and CDR2 from the germline V gene are SNHLY and FYNNEI. This CDR3 has 17 amino acids. V lost 6 bases, J lost 0 bases, and 18 bases lay in between. The CDR3 region is CASRRESGESSYNEQFF. The CDR3 DNA is TGTGCCAGCAGGAGGGAGTCCGGCGAGAGCTCCTACAATGAGCAGTTCTTC.

The chain couples TRBV2 to TRBJ1-6, with D possibly matching TRBD1 (6 bases). The V and J ends lost 5 bases and 10 bases respectively, with 12 bases between them. There are 13 residues in the CDR3. Per germline, CDR1 SNHLY and CDR2 FYNNEI. The CDR3 region has the DNA TGTGCCAGCAGTATCGGAGGACAGTCACCCCTCCACTTT. Its translation: CASSIGGQSPLHF.

The J gene is TRBJ1-2, the V gene TRBV6-2 or TRBV6-3; TRBD1 is a possible D gene (5 bases). The length of the CDR3 is 12 residues. V was cut by 5 bases and J by 4 bases, with 8 bases left in between. Germline V gives CDR1 MNHEY, CDR2 SVGEGT. CDR3 bases: TGTGCCAGCAGTGACAGACCCTATGGCTACACCTTC. Translating it yields CASSDRPYGYTF.

V and J are TRBV5-1 and TRBJ2-1; possible D gene TRBD2, 7 bases. CDR1 and CDR2 (germline): SGHRS, YFSETQ. CDR3 length: 14 residues. Trimming shortened V by 2 bases and J by 8 bases, and 14 bases separated the two germline ends. The CDR3 region is CASSLVGGLYEQFF. As DNA, the CDR3 is TGCGCCAGCAGCTTAGTGGGGGGGCTGTATGAGCAGTTCTTC.

CDR3 loop: CATSDQPGIGEQFF. The CDR3, as DNA: TGTGCCACCAGTGATCAACCGGGGATTGGGGAGCAGTTCTTC. The chain links TRBV24-1 to TRBJ2-1; D perhaps matches TRBD2 (5 bases). This CDR3 spans 14 amino acids. Trimming left V 3 bases short and J 10 bases short, with 15 bases between. CDR1 and CDR2 from the germline V gene are KGHDR and SFDVKD.

The chain couples TRBV5-1 to TRBJ1-2, with 10 bases fitting TRBD1. Losses at the gene ends were 6 bases for V and 6 bases for J; bases not matched to a gene: 8. Per germline, CDR1 SGHRS and CDR2 YFSETQ. This CDR3 contains 14 residues. CDR3 coding DNA: TGCGCCAGCAAGCCGGGACAGGGGAGCGATGGCTACACCTTC. Translating gives CASKPGQGSDGYTF.

The chain carries TRBV5-4 and TRBJ1-2, with TRBD1 matching over 8 bases. J gave up 6 bases and V 3 bases, and 4 bases lay outside the gene matches. The germline V gene has CDR1 SGHNT and CDR2 YYREEE (reference sequence). This CDR3 has 13 amino acids. CDR3 amino acids: CASSSDRENGYTF. CDR3 nucleotide sequence: TGTGCCAGCAGCTCGGACAGGGAGAATGGCTACACCTTC.

The gene calls are TRBV30 and TRBJ2-7, with 10 positions matching TRBD1. CDR3 size: 14 residues. Unmatched junction bases numbered 11, after V lost 4 bases and J lost 8 bases. The germline V gene has CDR1 GTSNPN and CDR2 SVGIG (reference sequence). CDR3 DNA sequence: TGTGCCTGGACTATTCCGGGACAGGGGTCCCAGCAGTACTTC. Encoded protein: CAWTIPGQGSQQYF.

This chain uses TRBV3-1 (or the pseudogene TRBV3-2) with TRBJ2-3; no firm D call. In germline, CDR1 is LGHDT, CDR2 YNNKEL (reference sequence). The V end lost 0 bases, the J end lost 4 bases, and 8 bases lay between the germline ends. This CDR3 spans 14 amino acids. CDR3 in amino acids: CASSQDEHPDTQYF. CDR3 in DNA: TGTGCCAGCAGCCAAGATGAGCACCCAGATACGCAGTATTTT.

V gene TRBV6-5 combines with J gene TRBJ2-2; 7 nucleotides agree with TRBD2. Trimming removed 6 bases from V and 3 bases from J; junction bases left unmatched: 7. Looked up from germline, CDR1 is MNHEY and CDR2 is SVGAGI. The CDR3 totals 15 residues. CDR3 nucleotide sequence: TGTGCCAGCAGAATTGGGGGGGTAGACACCGGGGAGCTGTTTTTT. Translated, it gives CASRIGGVDTGELFF.

This clone has just one count. This chain connects TRBV11-2 to TRBJ2-7; no reliable D call. This CDR3 comprises 12 residues. The germline V and J ends were trimmed by 6 bases and 2 bases, with 8 bases remaining between them. From germline, CDR1 is SGHAT and CDR2 FQNNGV. CDR3 coding DNA: TGTGCCAGCAGAGCGACCACCTACGAGCAGTACTTC. Residues: CASRATTYEQYF.

The chain carries TRBV5-4 and TRBJ2-3, with D unclear. Per germline, CDR1 SGHNT and CDR2 YYREEE (reference sequence). The CDR3 spans 15 residues. The ends were cut back, 4 bases at V and 2 bases at J, with 14 bases in the middle. CDR3 in amino acids: CASSPSSTYTDTQYF. DNA for the CDR3: TGTGCCAGCAGCCCCTCGAGCACCTACACAGATACGCAGTATTTT.

The chain combines TRBV12-3 or TRBV12-4 with TRBJ1-1; TRBD1 might be the D (6 bases). Trimming stripped 6 bases from V and 9 bases from J, with 14 bases between. CDR3 length: 12 residues. CDR3 residues: CASSLGGAKAFF. The CDR3 DNA reads as TGTGCCAGCAGCCTCGGGGGGGCAAAAGCTTTCTTT.

The CDR3 coding sequence is TGTGCCAGCAGCCACTTAGCGGGGGATCCCTACGAGCAGTACTTC. Translation gives CASSHLAGDPYEQYF. The chain employs TRBV7-2 and TRBJ2-7, with 9 bases identical to TRBD2. The CDR3 totals 15 residues. V trimming: 5 bases; J trimming: 2 bases; junction bases outside the gene matches: 7. Per the germline V gene, CDR1 is SGHTA and CDR2 is FQGNSA.

The chain is built from TRBV10-3 and TRBJ1-2; D ambiguous. The CDR3 totals 14 residues. The germline V gene encodes CDR1 ENHRY and CDR2 SYGVKD. With 1 base removed from V and 3 bases from J, the gap between germline ends came to 9 bases. The CDR3 region has the DNA TGTGCCATCAGTGAGTATCCGGGAGACTATGGCTACACCTTC. The encoded protein is CAISEYPGDYGYTF.

The gene calls are TRBV5-4 and TRBJ2-7, with 11 nucleotides matching TRBD2. Germline assignment: CDR1 SGHNT and CDR2 YYREEE (reference sequence). Unmatched junction bases numbered 6, after V lost 3 bases and J lost 4 bases. This CDR3 has 15 residues. This chain's CDR3 is CASSSQTSGGYEQYF. The CDR3 DNA is TGTGCCAGCAGCTCTCAAACTAGCGGGGGTTACGAGCAGTACTTC. The full variable domain, in which reference TRBV5-4 and TRBJ2-7 provide the parts outside the CDR3, is ETGVTQSPTHLIKTRGQQVTLRCSSQSGHNTVSWYQQALGQGPQFIFQYYREEENGRGNFPPRFSGLQFPNYSSELNVNALELDDSALYLCASSSQTSGGYEQYFGPGTRLTVT.

The chain joins TRBV6-5 to TRBJ2-7; D is perhaps TRBD1 (6 bases). CDR1 is MNHEY, CDR2 SVGAGI, per germline. The CDR3 is 15 residues long. The V gene lost 5 bases and the J gene lost 3 bases, with 17 bases spanning the gap. The chain's CDR3 is CASSPLDSQYYEQYF. DNA for the CDR3: TGTGCCAGCAGTCCACTGGACAGCCAATACTACGAGCAGTACTTC.

V usage is TRBV19 and J usage is TRBJ2-1; D unresolved. The CDR3 consists of 15 residues. V lost 0 bases to trimming and J lost 3 bases, with 9 bases between them. Germline CDR1 and CDR2: LNHDA and SQIVND (reference sequence). CDR3 in amino acids: CASSIEFHSYNEQFF. The CDR3 DNA sequence: TGTGCCAGTAGTATAGAGTTCCACAGCTACAATGAGCAGTTCTTC.

The chain joins TRBV7-9 to TRBJ1-5, with 7 nucleotides matching TRBD1. Germline V CDR1 and CDR2: SEHNR, FQNEAQ (reference sequence). V lost 1 base, J lost 6 bases, and 6 bases stayed unmatched. CDR3 size: 15 residues. CDR3 region: CASSLGGTAFQPQHF. Here the CDR3 DNA reads TGTGCCAGCAGCTTAGGGGGGACAGCATTTCAGCCCCAGCATTTT.

The chain employs TRBV2 and TRBJ1-2; 7 bases match TRBD1. Germline-derived CDR1 and CDR2 are SNHLY and FYNNEI. The J segment lost 2 bases and the V segment lost 6 bases, leaving 3 bases of the junction unmatched. This CDR3 spans 13 amino acids. CDR3 nucleotide sequence: TGTGCCAGCAGACAGACAGGGAACTATGGCTACACCTTC. The encoded protein is CASRQTGNYGYTF.

The chain employs TRBV6-5 and TRBJ1-4; D ambiguous. Trimming left V 6 bases short and J 7 bases short, with 18 bases between. The germline V gene has CDR1 MNHEY and CDR2 SVGAGI. The CDR3 length is 15 residues. The CDR3 nucleotides read TGTGCCAGCAGCCCCCCCGGGAAAGGAACTGAAAAACTGTTTTTT. This gives the protein CASSPPGKGTEKLFF.

This chain uses TRBV7-9 with TRBJ1-5; unclear D gene. The length of the CDR3 is 15 residues. From germline, CDR1 is SEHNR and CDR2 FQNEAQ (reference sequence). V dropped 1 base and J dropped 2 bases, with 9 bases sitting between them. CDR3 nucleotides: TGTGCCAGCAGCTTAGGAGAGGCAGGCAATCAGCCCCAGCATTTT. Its protein product is CASSLGEAGNQPQHF.